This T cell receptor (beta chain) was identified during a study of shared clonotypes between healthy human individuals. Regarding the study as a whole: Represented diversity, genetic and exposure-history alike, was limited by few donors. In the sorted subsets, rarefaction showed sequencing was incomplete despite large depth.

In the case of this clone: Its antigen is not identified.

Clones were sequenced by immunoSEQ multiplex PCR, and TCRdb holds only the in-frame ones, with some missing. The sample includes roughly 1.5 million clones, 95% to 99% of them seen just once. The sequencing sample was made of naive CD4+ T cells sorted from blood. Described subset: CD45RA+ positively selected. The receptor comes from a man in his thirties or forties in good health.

CDR3 coding DNA: TGCAGCGTTGCGGGAGTCCCCTACAATGAGCAGTTCTTC. Residues: CSVAGVPYNEQFF. The chain employs TRBV29-1 and TRBJ2-1; a weak D match, TRBD2 (6 bases). V was cut by 4 bases and J by 2 bases, with 9 bases left in between. In germline, CDR1 is SQVTM, CDR2 ANQGSEA. CDR3 length: 13 residues.